The source of this T cell receptor (beta chain) is a study of blood T cells in healthy people across ages. Overall study context: Per two T cells, template switching captured roughly one barcoded beta molecule.

A second about 6 to 11 cycle PCR used barcoded and J-beta primers. MiXCR was run by TCRdb on the 5' RACE reads, yielding one entry per CDR3 protein. The table lists 850,000 to 1,000,000 distinct CDR3 sequences, roughly 51% of them singletons. The CDR3 is made up of 16 amino acids. J gave up 1 base and V 2 bases, and 4 bases lay outside the gene matches. CDR1 and CDR2 (germline): SGHDN, FVKESK. This clonotype occurred once. The source material was blood. This chain joins TRBV14 and TRBJ2-1; 8 bases line up with TRBD2. The sequence was obtained from an older woman in good health. CDR3 DNA sequence: TGTGCCAGCAGCCAATACACGGGAGGGTCCTACAATGAGCAGTTCTTC. This translates into CASSQYTGGSYNEQFF. The variable domain in full, with the rest retrieved from reference TRBV14 and TRBJ2-1, is EAGVTQFPSHSVIEKGQTVTLRCDPISGHDNLYWYRRVMGKEIKFLLHFVKESKQDESGMPNNRFLAERTGGTYSTLKVQPAELEDSGVYFCASSQYTGGSYNEQFFGPGTRLTVL.